The sequence of this T cell receptor (beta chain) was determined in a study of shared clonotypes between healthy human individuals. Study-level background: Donors were a couple of women and a few men aged 18 to 49.

CD45RO-negative, CCR7-selected cells formed the naive CD8 fraction, which excluded terminally differentiated effector memory CD45RA+ cells. Nashville, Tennessee was home to all donors, each a Caucasian adult. Points from the study as a whole: Naive subsets tended to show greater estimated richness than memory subsets.

Comment on this clone: Its antigen is undetermined.

The assay was carried out at the deep level. The repertoire was sequenced with immunoSEQ multiplex PCR; TCRdb's copy has only in-frame clones and lacks some. The table lists around 2,000,000 clones, about 95% of them singletons. With 3 bases removed from V and 9 bases from J, the gap between germline ends came to 6 bases. CDR3 length: 11 residues. Germline CDR1 reads MNHNS; CDR2 reads SASEGT. The sequence came from a man aged 18 to 29 in good health. V is TRBV6-1 and J is TRBJ2-1; no definite D call. Sample: naive CD8+ T cells sorted from blood. The CDR3 region has the DNA TGTGCCAGCAGTGAGAGCTTTGAGCAGTTCTTC. This translates into CASSESFEQFF.